This T cell receptor beta chain is from a study of CXCR3-negative and CXCR3-positive naive CD8 T cells. Researchers sorted more than 250,000 cells of each CD8+ T cell subset in triplicate. The authors made the TRB cDNA libraries by 5' RACE using UMI labels. Using the 5' RACE reads, TCRdb records one entry per CDR3 protein without DNA. There are 45,000 to 55,000 distinct CDR3 sequences in the sample, with about 15% held by the top ten. Whole-study results and caveats: Surface CD5 matched across naive subsets, and TRB CDR3 properties served to infer TCR strength. With respect to TRBV-TRBJ usage, naive CXCR3-negative and CXCR3-positive cells were similar; memory differed. Both naive subsets showed comparably high diversity, and memory CD8+ cells showed much lower diversity.

By frequency, this clonotype registers medium-sized. Its target is unknown. The CDR3 covers 12 residues. This clonotype was sampled from a human donor in good health. Some clones in this sample may be carry-over from other donors' samples. The chain links TRBV12-3 or TRBV12-4 to TRBJ1-6; the D call from TCRdb, TRBD1, cannot be confirmed without DNA. Specimen: memory CD8+ T cells from blood. The chain's CDR3 is CASSPGTLPLHF.